A selection of T cell receptor beta chains follows, all from one sample in a study of cytomegalovirus exposure and HLA in healthy donors. Assay: immunoSEQ multiplex PCR; the TCRdb copy retains only in-frame clones and omits some. Of under 250,000 clones in the sample, about 77% were seen once. Sequencing was carried out using PBMCs. Every receptor here comes from a woman in her 30s in good health and CMV-seronegative. Both conserved end residues are part of each CDR3. Fields, in order: clone size, V gene, J gene, D gene, CDR3 protein, CDR3 DNA. A D gene is named only where the DNA matches it firmly. Part of the rows lack a size; the others show once, few, many or a class for expanded clones.

few	TRBV28	TRBJ1-5	TRBD1	CASRLGTGNQPQHF	TGTGCCAGCAGATTGGGGACAGGGAATCAGCCCCAGCATTTT
NA	TRBV1	TRBJ1-4	NA	CTSSSDRDLNEKLFF	TGCACCAGCAGCTCAGACAGGGACCTAAATGAAAAACTGTTTTTT
NA	TRBV10-2	TRBJ2-7	TRBD1	CASSEGRGFYYEQYF	TGCGCCAGCAGTGAGGGCAGGGGGTTCTACTACGAGCAGTACTTC
NA	TRBV5-1	TRBJ1-6	NA	CASSQDNSPLHF	TGCGCCAGCAGCCAGGATAATTCACCCCTCCACTTT
NA	TRBV11-2	TRBJ1-6	TRBD1	CASSLRTGYSPLHF	TGTGCCAGCAGCTTAAGGACAGGGTATTCACCCCTCCACTTT
NA	TRBV13	TRBJ2-5	TRBD2	CASSRAGAETQYF	TGTGCCAGCAGCCGAGCGGGGGCGGAGACCCAGTACTTC
NA	TRBV27	TRBJ2-3	TRBD2	CASSSRRLAGGPITHTDTQYF	TGTGCCAGCAGCTCCCGCCGACTAGCGGGGGGGCCTATCACACACACAGATACGCAGTATTTT
NA	TRBV6-5	TRBJ2-7	NA	CASSYARTYEQYF	TGTGCCAGCAGTTACGCTAGGACCTACGAGCAGTACTTC
NA	TRBV18	TRBJ1-4	TRBD1	CASSTATGGLEKLFF	TGTGCCAGCTCTACTGCGACAGGGGGTCTCGAAAAACTGTTTTTT
NA	TRBV19	TRBJ1-2	NA	CASSPTVGGYGYTF	TGTGCCAGTAGTCCAACGGTAGGCGGCTATGGCTACACCTTC
NA	TRBV7-2	TRBJ1-2	NA	CASSPRTANYGYTF	TGTGCCAGCAGCCCCCGCACGGCTAACTATGGCTACACCTTC
NA	TRBV28	TRBJ1-4	NA	CASNGGPANEKLFF	TGTGCCAGCAACGGCGGTCCGGCTAATGAAAAACTGTTTTTT
NA	TRBV18	TRBJ2-5	TRBD2	CASSPPTSPYQETQYF	TGTGCCAGCTCACCACCGACTAGCCCGTACCAAGAGACCCAGTACTTC
few	TRBV10-2	TRBJ2-1	TRBD2	CASSESSGRRDNEQFF	TGCGCCAGCAGTGAGTCTAGCGGGAGGAGGGATAATGAGCAGTTCTTC
NA	TRBV7-9	TRBJ2-4	NA	CASSHPTGPSGDLSNIQYF	TGTGCCAGCAGCCACCCCACGGGGCCGTCAGGGGACCTGTCAAACATTCAGTACTTC
once	TRBV7-8	TRBJ2-4	NA	CASSLAHSNIQYF	TGTGCCAGCAGCTTAGCTCATTCAAACATTCAGTACTTC
NA	TRBV19	TRBJ1-1	NA	CASSMVQGTEAFF	TGTGCCAGTAGTATGGTTCAGGGAACTGAAGCTTTCTTT
NA	TRBV29-1	TRBJ2-5	TRBD1	CSVEGTGKTQYF	TGCAGCGTTGAAGGGACAGGGAAGACCCAGTACTTC
NA	TRBV5-1	TRBJ1-2	TRBD1	CASSLGTGVHYGYTF	TGCGCCAGCAGCTTAGGGACAGGGGTCCACTATGGCTACACCTTC
few	TRBV28	TRBJ1-1	NA	CASSLGEAFF	TGTGCCAGCAGTTTGGGCGAAGCTTTCTTT
few	TRBV2	TRBJ2-1	NA	CASRGRLGSYNEQFF	TGTGCCAGCAGGGGTCGACTAGGCTCCTACAATGAGCAGTTCTTC
NA	TRBV18	TRBJ1-1	NA	CASSPLSEITEAFF	TGTGCCAGCTCACCACTTTCTGAGATCACTGAAGCTTTCTTT
NA	TRBV7-9	TRBJ1-2	NA	CASSLAGSNYGYTF	TGTGCCAGCAGCTTGGCGGGCAGTAACTATGGCTACACCTTC
NA	TRBV4-1	TRBJ1-5	NA	CASSPYSGSQQPQHF	TGCGCCAGCAGCCCTTACAGTGGGTCACAACAGCCCCAGCATTTT
NA	TRBV7-9	TRBJ2-1	TRBD2	CASSLRAGGYNEQFF	TGTGCCAGCAGCTTACGTGCGGGGGGGTACAATGAGCAGTTCTTC
NA	TRBV18	TRBJ2-3	NA	CASSPPGRDTQYF	TGTGCCAGCTCACCACCGGGGAGAGATACGCAGTATTTT
NA	TRBV5-6	TRBJ1-1	TRBD1	CASSPGTGNTEAFF	TGTGCCAGCAGCCCCGGGACAGGGAACACTGAAGCTTTCTTT
NA	TRBV10-3	TRBJ1-2	NA	CAISEVEGGYTF	TGTGCCATCAGTGAAGTGGAGGGAGGCTACACCTTC
once	TRBV6-5	TRBJ2-7	TRBD1	CASTSDRVGEQYF	TGTGCCAGCACGTCGGACAGGGTTGGCGAGCAGTACTTC
NA	TRBV30	TRBJ2-2	NA	CAWQGPGRNTGELFF	TGTGCCTGGCAGGGTCCCGGGAGGAACACCGGGGAGCTGTTTTTT
NA	TRBV5-6	TRBJ2-1	NA	CASSLHGSYNEQFF	TGTGCCAGCAGCCTCCACGGCTCCTACAATGAGCAGTTCTTC
NA	TRBV10-3	TRBJ2-1	TRBD2	CAIRPGLAGGPTDNEQFF	TGTGCCATCAGGCCGGGACTAGCGGGAGGGCCAACCGACAATGAGCAGTTCTTC
NA	TRBV2	TRBJ2-1	TRBD2	CASRPSGGAYNEQFF	TGTGCCAGCAGACCTTCGGGGGGTGCCTACAATGAGCAGTTCTTC
NA	TRBV20-1	TRBJ2-1	TRBD1	CSARDRQGLFF	TGCAGTGCTAGAGATAGACAGGGCCTGTTCTTC
NA	TRBV9	TRBJ2-1	TRBD2	CASSVAGGSYNEQFF	TGTGCCAGCAGCGTGGCGGGAGGCTCCTACAATGAGCAGTTCTTC
NA	TRBV5-1	TRBJ1-4	NA	CASSLEGVVEKLFF	TGCGCCAGCAGCTTAGAGGGCGTCGTTGAAAAACTGTTTTTT
once	TRBV6-5	TRBJ2-7	TRBD1	CASSYSTGFGSEQYF	TGTGCCAGCAGTTACTCGACAGGGTTTGGGTCCGAGCAGTACTTC
NA	TRBV4-1	TRBJ2-6	NA	CASSQDLRRSAGANVLTF	TGCGCCAGCAGTCAAGATCTCCGCAGAAGCGCTGGGGCCAACGTCCTGACTTTC
NA	TRBV9	TRBJ2-2	NA	CASRRTGELFF	TGTGCCAGCAGGAGGACCGGGGAGCTGTTTTTT
NA	TRBV7-9	TRBJ2-1	TRBD1	CAGQGFYNEQFF	TGTGCCGGACAGGGATTTTACAATGAGCAGTTCTTC
NA	TRBV7-8	TRBJ2-5	TRBD2	CASSLGRTSGRARETQYF	TGTGCCAGCAGCTTAGGTCGGACTAGCGGGAGGGCGAGAGAGACCCAGTACTTC
NA	TRBV28	TRBJ2-7	TRBD2	CASRPLWTSGRFSYEQYF	TGTGCCAGCAGACCCTTGTGGACTAGCGGGAGATTTTCCTACGAGCAGTACTTC
NA	TRBV18	TRBJ1-2	TRBD1	CASSPRQGQGANYGYTF	TGTGCCAGCTCACCGCGACAGGGACAGGGGGCTAACTATGGCTACACCTTC
few	TRBV6-6	TRBJ2-7	NA	CASSLGVAYEQYF	TGTGCCAGCAGTTTAGGGGTGGCCTACGAGCAGTACTTC
NA	TRBV6-6	TRBJ2-7	NA	CASRHRQAYEQYF	TGTGCCAGCAGGCACAGGCAAGCCTACGAGCAGTACTTC
NA	TRBV5-1	TRBJ2-4	TRBD2	CASSLASSGGENIQYF	TGCGCCAGCAGCTTGGCCTCTAGCGGGGGGGAAAACATTCAGTACTTC
once	TRBV28	TRBJ2-1	TRBD2	CASSVLAGGLNEQFF	TGTGCCAGCAGTGTGCTAGCGGGAGGTTTAAATGAGCAGTTCTTC
NA	TRBV7-9	TRBJ1-1	NA	CASSFRGIEAFF	TGTGCCAGCAGCTTCCGGGGGATTGAAGCTTTCTTT
NA	TRBV12-2	TRBJ1-5	NA	CASRLKHSNQPQHF	TGTGCAAGTCGCTTAAAACACAGCAATCAGCCCCAGCATTTT
NA	TRBV7-9	TRBJ2-7	NA	CASSSLQGIPHEQYF	TGTGCCAGCAGCTCCCTCCAGGGCATTCCCCACGAGCAGTACTTC
NA	TRBV19	TRBJ1-2	NA	CASYQGLGTYGYTF	TGTGCCAGTTACCAGGGGCTGGGGACCTATGGCTACACCTTC
few	TRBV9	TRBJ2-5	TRBD1	CASSVETGTETQYF	TGTGCCAGCAGCGTAGAGACAGGGACGGAGACCCAGTACTTC